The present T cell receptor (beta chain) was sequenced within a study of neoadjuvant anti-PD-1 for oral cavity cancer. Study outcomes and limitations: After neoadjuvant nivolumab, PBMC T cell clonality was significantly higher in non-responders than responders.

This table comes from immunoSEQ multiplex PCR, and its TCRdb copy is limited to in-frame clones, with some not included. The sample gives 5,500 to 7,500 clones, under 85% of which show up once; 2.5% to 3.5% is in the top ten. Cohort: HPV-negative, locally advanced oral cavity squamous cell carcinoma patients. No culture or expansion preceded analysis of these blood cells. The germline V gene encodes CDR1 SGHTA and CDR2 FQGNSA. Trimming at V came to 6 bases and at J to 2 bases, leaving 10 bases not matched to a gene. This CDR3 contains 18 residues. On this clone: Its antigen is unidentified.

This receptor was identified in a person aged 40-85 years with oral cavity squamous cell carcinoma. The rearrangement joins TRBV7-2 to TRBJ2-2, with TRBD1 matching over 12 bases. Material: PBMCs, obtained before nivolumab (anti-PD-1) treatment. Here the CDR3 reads CASRPNTGTGGNTGELFF. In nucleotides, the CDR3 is TGTGCCAGCAGACCAAATACCGGGACAGGGGGCAACACCGGGGAGCTGTTTTTT. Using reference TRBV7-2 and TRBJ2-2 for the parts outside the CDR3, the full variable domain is GAGVSQSPSNKVTEKGKDVELRCDPISGHTALYWYRQSLGQGLEFLIYFQGNSAPDKSGLPSDRFSAERTGGSVSTLTIQRTQQEDSAVYLCASRPNTGTGGNTGELFFGEGSRLTVL.